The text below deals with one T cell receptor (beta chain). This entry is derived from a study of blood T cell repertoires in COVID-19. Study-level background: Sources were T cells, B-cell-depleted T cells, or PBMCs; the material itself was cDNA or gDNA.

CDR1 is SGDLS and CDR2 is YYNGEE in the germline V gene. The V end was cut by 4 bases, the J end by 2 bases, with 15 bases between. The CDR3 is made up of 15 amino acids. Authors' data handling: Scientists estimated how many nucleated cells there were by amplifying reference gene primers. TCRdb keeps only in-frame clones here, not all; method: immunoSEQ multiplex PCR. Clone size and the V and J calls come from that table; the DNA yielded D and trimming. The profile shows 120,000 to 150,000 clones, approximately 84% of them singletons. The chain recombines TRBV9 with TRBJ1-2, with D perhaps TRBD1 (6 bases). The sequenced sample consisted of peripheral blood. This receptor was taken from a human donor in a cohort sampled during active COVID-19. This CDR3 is CASSSTLQGNYGYTF. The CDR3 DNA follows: TGTGCCAGCAGCTCTACGCTCCAGGGGAACTATGGCTACACCTTC.